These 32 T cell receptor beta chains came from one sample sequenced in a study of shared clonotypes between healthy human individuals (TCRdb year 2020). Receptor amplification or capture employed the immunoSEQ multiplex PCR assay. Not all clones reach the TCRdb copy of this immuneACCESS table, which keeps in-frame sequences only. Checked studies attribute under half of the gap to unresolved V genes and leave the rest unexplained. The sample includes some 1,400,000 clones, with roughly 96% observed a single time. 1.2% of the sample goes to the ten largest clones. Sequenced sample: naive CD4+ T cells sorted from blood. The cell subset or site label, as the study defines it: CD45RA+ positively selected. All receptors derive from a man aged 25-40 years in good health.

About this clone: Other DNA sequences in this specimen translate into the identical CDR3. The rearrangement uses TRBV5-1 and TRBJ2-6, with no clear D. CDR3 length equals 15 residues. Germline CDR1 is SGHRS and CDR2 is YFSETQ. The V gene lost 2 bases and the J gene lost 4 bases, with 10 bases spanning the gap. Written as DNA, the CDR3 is TGCGCCAGCAGCTTACAAGGTTCCGGGGCCAACGTCCTGACTTTC. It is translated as CASSLQGSGANVLTF.

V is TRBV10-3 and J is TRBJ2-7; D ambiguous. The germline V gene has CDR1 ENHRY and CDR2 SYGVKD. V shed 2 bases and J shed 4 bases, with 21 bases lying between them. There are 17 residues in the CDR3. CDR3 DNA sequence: TGTGCCATCAGTGAGGATAGGAGCTCGGGCTTTCTTTACGAGCAGTACTTC. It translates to CAISEDRSSGFLYEQYF.

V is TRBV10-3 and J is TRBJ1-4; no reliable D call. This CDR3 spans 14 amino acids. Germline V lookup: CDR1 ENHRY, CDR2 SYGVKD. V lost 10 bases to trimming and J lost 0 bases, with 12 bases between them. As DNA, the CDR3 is TGTGCCACCAAGGAAGATGCAACTAATGAAAAACTGTTTTTT. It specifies CATKEDATNEKLFF.

CDR3 bases: TGCGCCAGCAGCCCACGGGAGGTAACGAACACCGGGGAGCTGTTTTTT. Translation: CASSPREVTNTGELFF. V is TRBV5-1 and J is TRBJ2-2; 7 bases align to TRBD2. The germline V gene encodes CDR1 SGHRS and CDR2 YFSETQ. The J segment lost 0 bases and the V segment lost 4 bases, leaving 6 bases of the junction unmatched. This CDR3 is built from 16 residues.

CDR3 bases: TGCACCAGCAGACAAGGGGGAGGGGAGCAGTACTTC. It specifies CTSRQGGGEQYF. This chain connects TRBV1 to TRBJ2-7; the table's D gene call, TRBD2, was not cross checked with the DNA. TRBV1 is described as a pseudogene. This CDR3 spans 12 amino acids.

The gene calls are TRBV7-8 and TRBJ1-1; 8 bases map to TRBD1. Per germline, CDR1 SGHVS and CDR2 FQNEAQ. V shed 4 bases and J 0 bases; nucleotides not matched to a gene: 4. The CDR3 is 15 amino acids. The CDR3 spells CASSSRTGLNTEAFF. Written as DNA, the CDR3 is TGTGCCAGCAGCTCGCGGACAGGGCTGAACACTGAAGCTTTCTTT. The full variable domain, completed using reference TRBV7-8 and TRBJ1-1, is GAGVSQSPRYKVAKRGQDVALRCDPISGHVSLFWYQQALGQGPEFLTYFQNEAQLDKSGLPSDRFFAERPEGSVSTLKIQRTQQEDSAVYLCASSSRTGLNTEAFFGQGTRLTVV.

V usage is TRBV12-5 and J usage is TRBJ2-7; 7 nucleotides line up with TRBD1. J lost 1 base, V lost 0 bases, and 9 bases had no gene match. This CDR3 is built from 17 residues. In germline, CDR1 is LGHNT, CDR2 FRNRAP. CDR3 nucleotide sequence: TGTGCTAGTGGTTTGGTACTGGGCAGGGGGAATTCCTACGAGCAGTACTTC. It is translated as CASGLVLGRGNSYEQYF.

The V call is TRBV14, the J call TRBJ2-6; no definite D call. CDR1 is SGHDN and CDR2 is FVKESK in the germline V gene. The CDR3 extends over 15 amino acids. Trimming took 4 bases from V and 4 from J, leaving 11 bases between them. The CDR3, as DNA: TGTGCCAGCAGCCGTTCGACCGCCGGGGCCAACGTCCTGACTTTC. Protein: CASSRSTAGANVLTF.

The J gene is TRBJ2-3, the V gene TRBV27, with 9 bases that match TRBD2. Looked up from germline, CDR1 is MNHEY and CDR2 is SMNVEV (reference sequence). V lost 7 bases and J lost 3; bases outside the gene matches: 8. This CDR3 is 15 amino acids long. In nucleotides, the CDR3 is TGTGCCAGCAAAAGTAGCGGGAGTGAGACAGATACGCAGTATTTT. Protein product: CASKSSGSETDTQYF.

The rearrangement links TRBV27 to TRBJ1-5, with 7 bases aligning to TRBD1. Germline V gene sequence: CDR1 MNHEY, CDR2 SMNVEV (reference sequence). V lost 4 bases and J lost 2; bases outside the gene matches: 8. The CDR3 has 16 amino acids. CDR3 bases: TGTGCCAGCAGTTCCCGACAGGGTCTTGGCAATCAGCCCCAGCATTTT. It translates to CASSSRQGLGNQPQHF.

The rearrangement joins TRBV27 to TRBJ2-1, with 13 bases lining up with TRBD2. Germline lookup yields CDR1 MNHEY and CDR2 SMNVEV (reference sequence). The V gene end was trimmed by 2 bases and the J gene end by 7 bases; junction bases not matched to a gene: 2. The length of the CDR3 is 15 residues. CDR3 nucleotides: TGTGCCAGCAGTTTAGGGACTAGCGGGACTAATGAGCAGTTCTTC. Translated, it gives CASSLGTSGTNEQFF.

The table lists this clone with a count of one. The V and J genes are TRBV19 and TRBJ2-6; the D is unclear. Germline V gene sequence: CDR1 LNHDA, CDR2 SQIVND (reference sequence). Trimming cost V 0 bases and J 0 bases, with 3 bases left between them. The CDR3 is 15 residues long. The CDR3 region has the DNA TGTGCCAGTAGTATAGACATCTCTGGGGCCAACGTCCTGACTTTC. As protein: CASSIDISGANVLTF.

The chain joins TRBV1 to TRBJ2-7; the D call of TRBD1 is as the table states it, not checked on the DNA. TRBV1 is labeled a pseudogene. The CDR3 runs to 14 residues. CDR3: CTSIPGQETYEQYF. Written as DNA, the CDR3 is TGCACCAGCATACCGGGACAGGAGACCTACGAGCAGTACTTC.

The CDR3 protein is CASSVSGTGEQFF. The DNA of the CDR3 is TGTGCCAGCAGTGTTAGCGGGACGGGGGAGCAGTTCTTC. The V gene is TRBV28, the J gene TRBJ2-1, with TRBD2 matching over 8 bases. The CDR3 has 13 amino acids. Germline V CDR1 and CDR2: MDHEN, SYDVKM. J lost 10 bases, V lost 5 bases, and 7 bases had no gene match. The full variable domain, its missing parts supplied by reference TRBV28 and TRBJ2-1, is DVKVTQSSRYLVKRTGEKVFLECVQDMDHENMFWYRQDPGLGLRLIYFSYDVKMKEKGDIPEGYSVSREKKERFSLILESASTNQTSMYLCASSVSGTGEQFFGPGTRLTVL.

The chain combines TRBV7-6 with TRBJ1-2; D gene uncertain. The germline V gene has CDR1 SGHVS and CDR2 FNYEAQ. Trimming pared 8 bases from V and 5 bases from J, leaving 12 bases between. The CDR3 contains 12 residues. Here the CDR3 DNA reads TGTGCCAGCTACCGGGCGGAATATGGCTACACCTTC. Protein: CASYRAEYGYTF.

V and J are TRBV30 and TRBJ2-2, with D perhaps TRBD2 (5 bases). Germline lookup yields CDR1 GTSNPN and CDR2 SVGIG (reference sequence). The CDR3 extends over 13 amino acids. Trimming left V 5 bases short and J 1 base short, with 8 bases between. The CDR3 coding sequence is TGTGCCTGGGTTACTAGGAACACCGGGGAGCTGTTTTTT. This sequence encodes CAWVTRNTGELFF.

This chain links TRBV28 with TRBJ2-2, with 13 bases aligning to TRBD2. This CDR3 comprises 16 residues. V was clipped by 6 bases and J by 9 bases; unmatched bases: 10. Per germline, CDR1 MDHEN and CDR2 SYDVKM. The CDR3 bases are TGTGCCAGCAGACTCCGGACTAGCGGGAGTATCAGGGAGCTGTTTTTT. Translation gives CASRLRTSGSIRELFF.

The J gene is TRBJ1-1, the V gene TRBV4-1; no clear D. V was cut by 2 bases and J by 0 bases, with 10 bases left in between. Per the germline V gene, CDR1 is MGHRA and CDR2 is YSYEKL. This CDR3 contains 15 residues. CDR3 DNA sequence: TGCGCCAGCAGCCAAAGCGGGATCATGAACACTGAAGCTTTCTTT. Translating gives CASSQSGIMNTEAFF.

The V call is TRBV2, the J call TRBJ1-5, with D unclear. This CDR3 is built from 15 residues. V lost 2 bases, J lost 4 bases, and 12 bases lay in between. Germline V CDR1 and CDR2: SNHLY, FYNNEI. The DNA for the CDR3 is TGTGCCAGCAGTGAATCGGGCAGCCCAAATCAGCCCCAGCATTTT. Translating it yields CASSESGSPNQPQHF.

The CDR3 protein is CASSNRQGETQYF. The CDR3 DNA is TGTGCCAGCAGTAACAGACAGGGAGAGACCCAGTACTTC. This chain links TRBV2 with TRBJ2-5; 7 nucleotides align to TRBD1. V was clipped by 5 bases and J by 4 bases; unmatched bases: 4. This CDR3 comprises 13 residues. Germline-derived CDR1 and CDR2 are SNHLY and FYNNEI. Complete variable domain (other parts from reference TRBV2 and TRBJ2-5): EPEVTQTPSHQVTQMGQEVILRCVPISNHLYFYWYRQILGQKVEFLVSFYNNEISEKSEIFDDQFSVERPDGSNFTLKIRSTKLEDSAMYFCASSNRQGETQYFGPGTRLLVL.

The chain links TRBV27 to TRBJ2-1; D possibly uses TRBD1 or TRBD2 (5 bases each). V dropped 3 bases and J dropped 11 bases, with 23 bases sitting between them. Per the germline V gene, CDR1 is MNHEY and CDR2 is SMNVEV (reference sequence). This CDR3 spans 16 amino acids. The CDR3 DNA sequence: TGTGCCAGCAGTTTGCCCCTAGGGGACCTTAGGGTTAAGCAGTTCTTC. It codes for CASSLPLGDLRVKQFF.

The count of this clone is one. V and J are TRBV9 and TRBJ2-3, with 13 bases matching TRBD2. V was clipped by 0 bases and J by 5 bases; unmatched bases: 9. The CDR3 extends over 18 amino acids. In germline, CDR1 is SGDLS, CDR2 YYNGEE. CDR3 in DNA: TGTGCCAGCAGCGTAGGGGCCGGGACTAGCGGGAATGGAGATACGCAGTATTTT. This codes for CASSVGAGTSGNGDTQYF.

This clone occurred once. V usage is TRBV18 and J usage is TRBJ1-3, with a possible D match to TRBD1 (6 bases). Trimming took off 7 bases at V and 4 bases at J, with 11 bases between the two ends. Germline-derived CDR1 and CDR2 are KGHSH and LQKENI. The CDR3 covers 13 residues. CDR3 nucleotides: TGTGCCAGCTTATCCGGACAGGGAAACACCATATATTTT. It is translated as CASLSGQGNTIYF.

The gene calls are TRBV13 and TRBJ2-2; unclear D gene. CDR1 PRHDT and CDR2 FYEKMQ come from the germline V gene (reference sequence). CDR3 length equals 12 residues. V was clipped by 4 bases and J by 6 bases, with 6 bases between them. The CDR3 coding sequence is TGTGCCAGCAGCTCCATCGCCGGGGAGCTGTTTTTT. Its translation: CASSSIAGELFF.

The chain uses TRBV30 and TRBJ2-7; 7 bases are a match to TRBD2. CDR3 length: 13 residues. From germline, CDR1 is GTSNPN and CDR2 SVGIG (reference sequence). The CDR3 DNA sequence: TGTGCAGTGGGGTCGGGAGGTTCTTACGAGCAGTACTTC. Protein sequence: CAVGSGGSYEQYF.

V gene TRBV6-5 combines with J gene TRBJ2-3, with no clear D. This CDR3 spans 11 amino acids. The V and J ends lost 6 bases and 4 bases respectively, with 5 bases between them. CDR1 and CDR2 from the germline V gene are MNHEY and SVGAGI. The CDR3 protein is CASRRSDTQYF. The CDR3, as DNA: TGTGCCAGCAGACGGTCAGATACGCAGTATTTT.

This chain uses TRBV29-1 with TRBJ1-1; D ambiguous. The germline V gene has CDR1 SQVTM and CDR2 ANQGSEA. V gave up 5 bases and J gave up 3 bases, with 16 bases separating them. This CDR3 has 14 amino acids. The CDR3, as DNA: TGCAGCGTTCTATCCCCCCTCAGTTACACTGAAGCTTTCTTT. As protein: CSVLSPLSYTEAFF.

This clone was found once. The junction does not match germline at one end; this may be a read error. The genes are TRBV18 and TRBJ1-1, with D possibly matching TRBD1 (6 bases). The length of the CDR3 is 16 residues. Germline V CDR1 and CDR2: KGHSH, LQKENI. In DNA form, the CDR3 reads TGTGCCAGCTCCCTAGTGAGGACAGAGGCGAACGCTGAAGCTTTCTTT. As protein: CASSLVRTEANAEAFF.

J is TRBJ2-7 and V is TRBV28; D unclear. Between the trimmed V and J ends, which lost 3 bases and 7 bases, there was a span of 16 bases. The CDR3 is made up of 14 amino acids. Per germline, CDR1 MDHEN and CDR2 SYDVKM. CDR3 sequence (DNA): TGTGCCAGCAGTTTCTCGGGCCACCCGGCGGAGCAGTACTTC. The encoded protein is CASSFSGHPAEQYF.

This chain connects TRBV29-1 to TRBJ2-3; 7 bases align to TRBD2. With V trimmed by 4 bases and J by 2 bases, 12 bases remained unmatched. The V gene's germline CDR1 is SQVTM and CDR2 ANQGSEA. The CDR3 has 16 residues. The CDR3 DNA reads TGCAGCGTTGTGCTCCTACGGGAGGCCGACACAGATACGCAGTATTTT. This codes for CSVVLLREADTDTQYF.

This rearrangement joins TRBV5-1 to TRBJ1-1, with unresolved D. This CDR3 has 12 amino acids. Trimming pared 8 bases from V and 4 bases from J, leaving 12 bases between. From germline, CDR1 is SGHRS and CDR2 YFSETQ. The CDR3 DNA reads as TGCGCCAGTTCAGAGGTCGGCACTGAAGCTTTCTTT. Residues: CASSEVGTEAFF.

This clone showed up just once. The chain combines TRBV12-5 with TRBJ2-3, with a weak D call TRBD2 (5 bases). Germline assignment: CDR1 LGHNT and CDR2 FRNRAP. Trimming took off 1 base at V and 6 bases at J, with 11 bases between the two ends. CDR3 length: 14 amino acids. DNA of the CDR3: TGTGCTAGTGGTTTGGGCTCGAGGGAGGATACGCAGTATTTT. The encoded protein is CASGLGSREDTQYF.